There are many counts of the clone carrying this TCR beta chain. TCRdb called the reads again in MiXCR, with one record for every CDR3 protein. Of around 530,000 distinct CDR3 sequences listed, about 25% were seen once; the top ten hold approximately 13%. These data are taken from a study of T cell repertoires in cytomegalovirus infection. CDR3 length: 19 residues. The germline CDR1 and CDR2 sequences are SGHTA and FQGNSA. Trimming shortened V by 1 base and J by 1 base, and 20 bases separated the two germline ends. Sequenced input: PBMCs. The chain carries TRBV7-2 and TRBJ1-5; D not certain. The clonotype originates from a human donor in good health (CMV status not recorded). Some clones in this sample may be carry-over from other donors' samples. The CDR3 coding sequence is TGTGCCAGCAGCTTAGTTATCCGTCGGGGAACGGGAAGCAATCAGCCCCAGCATTTT. This gives the protein CASSLVIRRGTGSNQPQHF.